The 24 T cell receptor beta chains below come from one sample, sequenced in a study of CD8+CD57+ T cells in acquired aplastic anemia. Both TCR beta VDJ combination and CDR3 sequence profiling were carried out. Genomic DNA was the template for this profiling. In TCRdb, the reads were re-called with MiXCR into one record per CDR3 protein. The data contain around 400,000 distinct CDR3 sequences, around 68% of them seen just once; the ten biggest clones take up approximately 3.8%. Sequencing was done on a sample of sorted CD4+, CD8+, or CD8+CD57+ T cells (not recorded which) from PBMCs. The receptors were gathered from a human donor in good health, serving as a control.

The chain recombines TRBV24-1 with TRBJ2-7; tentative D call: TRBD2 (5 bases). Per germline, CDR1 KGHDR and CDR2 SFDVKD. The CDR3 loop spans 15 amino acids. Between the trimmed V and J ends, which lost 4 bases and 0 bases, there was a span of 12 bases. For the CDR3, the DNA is TGTGCCACCAGTGAAGAAGCGGAGAGCTCCTACGAGCAGTACTTC. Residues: CATSEEAESSYEQYF.

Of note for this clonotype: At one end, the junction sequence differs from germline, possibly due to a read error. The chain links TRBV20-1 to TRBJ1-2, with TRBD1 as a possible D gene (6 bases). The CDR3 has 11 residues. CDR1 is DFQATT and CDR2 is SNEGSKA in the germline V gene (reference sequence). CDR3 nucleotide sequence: TGCAGTGCAAGAGGGGGGAATGGCTACACCTTC. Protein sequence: CSARGGNGYTF.

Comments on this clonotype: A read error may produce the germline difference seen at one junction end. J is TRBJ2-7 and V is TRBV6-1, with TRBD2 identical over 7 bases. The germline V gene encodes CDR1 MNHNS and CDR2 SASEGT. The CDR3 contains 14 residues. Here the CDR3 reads CASGEGEGPYEQYF. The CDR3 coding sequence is TGTGCCAGCGGTGAAGGGGAGGGTCCCTACGAGCAGTACTTC.

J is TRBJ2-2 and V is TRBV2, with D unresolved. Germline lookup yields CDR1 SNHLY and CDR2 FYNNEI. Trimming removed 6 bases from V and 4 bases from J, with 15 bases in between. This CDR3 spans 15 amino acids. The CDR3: CASSLEAWFTGELFF. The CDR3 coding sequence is TGTGCCAGCAGCTTAGAGGCCTGGTTCACCGGGGAGCTGTTTTTT.

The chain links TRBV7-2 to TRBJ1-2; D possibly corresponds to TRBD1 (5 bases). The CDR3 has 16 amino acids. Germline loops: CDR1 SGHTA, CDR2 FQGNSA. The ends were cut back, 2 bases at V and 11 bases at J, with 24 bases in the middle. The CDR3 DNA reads TGTGCCAGCAGCTTAAGCCAGGGAGGGAATCACCCCCAGTACACCTTC. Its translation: CASSLSQGGNHPQYTF.

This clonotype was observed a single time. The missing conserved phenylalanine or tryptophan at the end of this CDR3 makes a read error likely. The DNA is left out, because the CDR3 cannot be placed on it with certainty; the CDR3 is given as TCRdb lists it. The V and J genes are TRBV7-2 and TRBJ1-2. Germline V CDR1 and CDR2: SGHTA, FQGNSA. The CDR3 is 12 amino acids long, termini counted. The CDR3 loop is CASSLHRQDYTH.

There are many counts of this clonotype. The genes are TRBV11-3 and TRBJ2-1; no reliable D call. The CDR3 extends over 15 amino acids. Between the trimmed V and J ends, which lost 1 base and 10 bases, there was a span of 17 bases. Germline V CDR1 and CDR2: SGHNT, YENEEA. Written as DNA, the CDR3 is TGTGCCAGCAGCTTAGCGCCTGGGTCAGGATTCGAGCAGTTCTTC. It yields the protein CASSLAPGSGFEQFF.

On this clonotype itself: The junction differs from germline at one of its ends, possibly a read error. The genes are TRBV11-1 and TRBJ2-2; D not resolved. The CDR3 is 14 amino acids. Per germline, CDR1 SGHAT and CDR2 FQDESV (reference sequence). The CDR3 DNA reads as TGTGCTAGCAGTGAGGACGGGAACACCGGGGAGCTGTTTTTT. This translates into CASSEDGNTGELFF.

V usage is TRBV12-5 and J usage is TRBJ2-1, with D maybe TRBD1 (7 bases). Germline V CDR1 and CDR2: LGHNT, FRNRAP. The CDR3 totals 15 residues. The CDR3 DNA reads TGTGCCAGCAGTACCCAGGGGGGCTCCTACAATGAGCAGTTCTTC. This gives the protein CASSTQGGSYNEQFF.

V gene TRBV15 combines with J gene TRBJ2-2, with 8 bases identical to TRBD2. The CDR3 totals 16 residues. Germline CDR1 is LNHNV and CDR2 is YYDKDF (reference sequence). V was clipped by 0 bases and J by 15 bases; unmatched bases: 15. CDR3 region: CATSRDQAGVTGQVFF. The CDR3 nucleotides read TGTGCCACCAGCAGAGATCAAGCGGGGGTGACCGGCCAGGTGTTTTTT.

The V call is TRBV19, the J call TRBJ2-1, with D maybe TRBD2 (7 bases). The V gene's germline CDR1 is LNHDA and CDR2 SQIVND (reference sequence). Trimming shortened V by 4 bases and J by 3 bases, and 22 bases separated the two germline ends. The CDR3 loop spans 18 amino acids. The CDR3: CASSTLPLGGGRYNEQFF. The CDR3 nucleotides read TGTGCCAGTAGTACCCTTCCTCTAGGGGGGGGCCGCTACAATGAGCAGTTCTTC.

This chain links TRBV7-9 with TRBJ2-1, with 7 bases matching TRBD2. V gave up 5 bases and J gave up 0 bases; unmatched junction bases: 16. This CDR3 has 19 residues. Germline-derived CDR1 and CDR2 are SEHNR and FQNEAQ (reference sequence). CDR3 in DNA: TGTGCCAGCAGCCTGGGACTTGGTAGCGGGTCCCTCTCCTACAATGAGCAGTTCTTC. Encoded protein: CASSLGLGSGSLSYNEQFF.

Here the CDR3 reads CASSPNRVAGEYTQYF. The CDR3 nucleotides are TGTGCCAGCAGCCCCAACAGGGTAGCGGGGGAGTACACGCAGTATTTT. The chain links TRBV7-2 to TRBJ2-3; TRBD2 aligns across 9 bases. Germline assignment: CDR1 SGHTA and CDR2 FQGNSA. CDR3 length: 16 residues. V was pared by 5 bases and J by 9 bases, with 15 bases of the junction left unmatched.

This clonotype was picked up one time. The CDR3 sequence: CSARAWRAGPSNEQFF. DNA of the CDR3: TGCAGTGCTAGAGCCTGGAGGGCGGGACCCTCCAATGAGCAGTTCTTC. V and J are TRBV20-1 and TRBJ2-1; perhaps TRBD2 as D (6 bases). The CDR3 consists of 16 residues. Trimming took 1 base from V and 6 from J, leaving 19 bases between them. Germline CDR1 reads DFQATT; CDR2 reads SNEGSKA (reference sequence).

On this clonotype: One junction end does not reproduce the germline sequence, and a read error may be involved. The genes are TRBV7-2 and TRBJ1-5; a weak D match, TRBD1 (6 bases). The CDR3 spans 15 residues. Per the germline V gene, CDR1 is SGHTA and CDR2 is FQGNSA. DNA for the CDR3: TGTGCCAGCAGCCTAGCGGGGGGGCCCGGGGAGACCCAGCATTTT. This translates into CASSLAGGPGETQHF.

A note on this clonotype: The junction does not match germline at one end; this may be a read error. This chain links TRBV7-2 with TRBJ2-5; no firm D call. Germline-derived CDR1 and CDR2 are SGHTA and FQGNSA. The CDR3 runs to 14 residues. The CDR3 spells CASSLGTAHKPRDF. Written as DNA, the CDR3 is TGTGCCAGCAGCTTAGGGACCGCCCACAAGCCACGAGACTTC.

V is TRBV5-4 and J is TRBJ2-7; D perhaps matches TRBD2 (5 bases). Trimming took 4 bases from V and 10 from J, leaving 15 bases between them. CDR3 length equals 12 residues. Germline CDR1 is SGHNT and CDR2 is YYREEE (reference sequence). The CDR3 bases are TGTGCCAGCAGCGGCTCCAAGGGAGAACAGTACTTC. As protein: CASSGSKGEQYF.

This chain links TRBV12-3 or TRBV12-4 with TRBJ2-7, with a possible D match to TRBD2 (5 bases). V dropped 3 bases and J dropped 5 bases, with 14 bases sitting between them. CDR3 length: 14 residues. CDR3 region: CASSFKWESHEQYF. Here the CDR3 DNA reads TGTGCCAGCAGTTTTAAGTGGGAGAGCCACGAGCAGTACTTC.

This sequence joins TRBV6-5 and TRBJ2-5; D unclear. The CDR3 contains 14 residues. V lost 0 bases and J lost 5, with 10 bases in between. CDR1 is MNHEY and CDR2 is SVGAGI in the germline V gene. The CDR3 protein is CASSYSPGSETQYF. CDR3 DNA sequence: TGTGCCAGCAGTTACTCTCCTGGTTCGGAGACCCAGTACTTC.

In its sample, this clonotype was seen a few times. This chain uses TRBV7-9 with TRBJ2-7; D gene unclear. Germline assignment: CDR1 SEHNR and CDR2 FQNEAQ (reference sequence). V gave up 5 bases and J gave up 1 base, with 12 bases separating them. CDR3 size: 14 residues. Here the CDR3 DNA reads TGTGCCAGCAGCCTTGGACGAACTTCCTACGAGCAGTACTTC. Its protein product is CASSLGRTSYEQYF.

The CDR3 DNA follows: TGCAGCGTGCGGCCGGGACAGGGGAGCAGTGGAGTGTTTTTT. Protein product: CSVRPGQGSSGVFF. The chain links TRBV29-1 to TRBJ1-4, with 10 bases lining up with TRBD1. The V gene's germline CDR1 is SQVTM and CDR2 ANQGSEA. The CDR3 has 14 amino acids. V shed 6 bases, J shed 15 bases, and the junction held 16 bases outside the gene matches.

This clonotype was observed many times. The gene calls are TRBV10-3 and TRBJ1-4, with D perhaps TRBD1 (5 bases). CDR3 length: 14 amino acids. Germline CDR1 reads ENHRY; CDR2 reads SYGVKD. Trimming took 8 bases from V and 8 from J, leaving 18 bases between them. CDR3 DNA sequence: TGTGCCATCGGTTCCGGGACGAATAAGGAAAAACTGTTTTTT. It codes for CAIGSGTNKEKLFF.

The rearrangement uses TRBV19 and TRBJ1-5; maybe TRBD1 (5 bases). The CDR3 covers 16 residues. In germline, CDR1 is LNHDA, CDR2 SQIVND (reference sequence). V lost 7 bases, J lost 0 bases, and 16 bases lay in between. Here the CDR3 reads CASNSKRGYSNQPQHF. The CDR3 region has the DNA TGTGCCAGTAATAGCAAAAGGGGCTATAGCAATCAGCCCCAGCATTTT.

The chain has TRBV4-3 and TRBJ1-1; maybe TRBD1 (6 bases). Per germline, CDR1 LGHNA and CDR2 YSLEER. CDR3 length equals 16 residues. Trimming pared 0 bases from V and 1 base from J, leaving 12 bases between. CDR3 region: CASSQDRRGRNTEAFF. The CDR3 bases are TGCGCCAGCAGCCAAGATCGGCGGGGGCGGAACACTGAAGCTTTCTTT.